Detailed here is one TCR beta chain. The germline V and J ends were trimmed by 3 bases and 5 bases, with 4 bases remaining between them. CDR1 and CDR2 from the germline V gene are WNHNN and SYGVQD (reference sequence). This CDR3 has 11 residues. RNA extraction was followed by reverse transcription into cDNA, which acted as the sequencing template. Sequencing was performed with immunoSEQ multiplex PCR; in TCRdb, only in-frame clones are kept and a portion is missing. Of 100,000 to 150,000 clones in the sample, about 50% were seen once. Alopecia areata patients gave lesional scalp punch biopsies and peripheral blood samples. The record originates from a study of CD8+ T cells in alopecia areata.

The sequence was obtained from a human donor with alopecia areata. The sample was NKG2D-low CD8+ T cells sorted from blood. V is TRBV10-1 and J is TRBJ2-5; D uncertain. CDR3 region: CASSDGETQYF. CDR3 sequence (DNA): TGCGCCAGCAGTGACGGCGAGACCCAGTACTTC.